This TCR beta chain derives from a study of cytomegalovirus exposure and HLA in healthy donors. Across the study: Earlier results showed 90 million to 120 million unique TCR beta sequences derived from roughly 180 million T cells.

Trimming took 6 bases from V and 4 from J; bases not matched to a gene: 11. CDR1 is KGHSH, CDR2 LQKENI, per germline. The CDR3 is made up of 15 amino acids. This PCR relied on a set of 60 Vbeta primers and 13 Jbeta primers. The data were produced by immunoSEQ multiplex PCR, yet TCRdb's version contains in-frame clones alone and is incomplete. The data contain more than 95,000 clones, under 85% of them singletons. Overall study findings and caveats: Some segments of the V type, notably TRBV6-2 and TRBV6-3, were excluded as indistinguishable.

Concerning this clone itself: Antigen specificity is unknown.

J is TRBJ2-7 and V is TRBV18, with 8 bases aligning to TRBD2. Sequenced: PBMCs. The sequence came from a man aged 18 to 29 in good health and CMV-seronegative. The CDR3 protein is CASSPGGGRLYEQYF. DNA of the CDR3: TGTGCCAGCTCCCCTGGGGGCGGGAGGTTGTACGAGCAGTACTTC.